The 24 T cell receptor beta chains presented below share a single source sample, sequenced in a study of blood T cell repertoires in COVID-19. Here immunoSEQ multiplex PCR was the method, and the copy in TCRdb shows in-frame clones only, minus some. The sample lists 60,000 to 80,000 clones; roughly 84% were seen once. The sample taken for sequencing was peripheral blood. These receptors all come from a middle-aged man with active COVID-19.

The V call is TRBV27, the J call TRBJ1-2; D possibly corresponds to TRBD1 (5 bases). The CDR3 totals 14 residues. CDR1 MNHEY and CDR2 SMNVEV come from the germline V gene (reference sequence). V lost 4 bases to trimming and J lost 7 bases, with 16 bases between them. DNA for the CDR3: TGTGCCAGCAGTTCGGCAGGGTCGTATGGTGGCTACACCTTC. Translation: CASSSAGSYGGYTF.

The chain joins TRBV27 to TRBJ2-6; 9 bases align to TRBD1. CDR3 length: 17 residues. V gave up 4 bases and J gave up 2 bases; unmatched junction bases: 6. In germline, CDR1 is MNHEY, CDR2 SMNVEV (reference sequence). The CDR3: CASSSGQGVTGANVLTF. CDR3 sequence (DNA): TGTGCCAGCAGTTCGGGACAGGGAGTGACTGGGGCCAACGTCCTGACTTTC.

This sequence joins TRBV28 and TRBJ2-3, with TRBD2 as a possible D gene (6 bases). The germline V gene has CDR1 MDHEN and CDR2 SYDVKM. CDR3 length: 12 amino acids. The V gene lost 5 bases and the J gene lost 3 bases, with 6 bases spanning the gap. Here the CDR3 reads CASSRGTDTQYF. CDR3 sequence (DNA): TGTGCCAGCAGTCGGGGGACAGATACGCAGTATTTT. Using reference TRBV28 and TRBJ2-3 for the parts outside the CDR3, the full variable domain is DVKVTQSSRYLVKRTGEKVFLECVQDMDHENMFWYRQDPGLGLRLIYFSYDVKMKEKGDIPEGYSVSREKKERFSLILESASTNQTSMYLCASSRGTDTQYFGPGTRLTVL.

This chain connects TRBV5-1 to TRBJ1-6; 11 nucleotides match TRBD1. Germline lookup yields CDR1 SGHRS and CDR2 YFSETQ. V lost 4 bases and J lost 9; bases outside the gene matches: 6. CDR3 length equals 15 residues. The CDR3 sequence is CASSPGQGASSPLHF. The CDR3 DNA reads TGCGCCAGCAGCCCAGGACAGGGGGCAAGTTCACCCCTCCACTTT.

V usage is TRBV6-6 and J usage is TRBJ2-3; maybe TRBD1 (5 bases). This CDR3 spans 15 amino acids. Trimming took off 8 bases at V and 4 bases at J, with 19 bases between the two ends. Germline CDR1 and CDR2: MNHNY and SVGAGI (reference sequence). CDR3 residues: CASSPPSGHADTQYF. CDR3 nucleotides: TGTGCCAGCTCCCCTCCTTCAGGGCACGCAGATACGCAGTATTTT.

This chain links TRBV10-3 with TRBJ2-1, with 7 bases fitting TRBD2. The length of the CDR3 is 11 residues. V was pared by 8 bases and J by 12 bases, with 7 bases of the junction left unmatched. Germline CDR1 is ENHRY and CDR2 is SYGVKD. The CDR3 DNA reads as TGTGCCATCTCCAGCGGGGAGGGGCAGTTCTTC. It encodes CAISSGEGQFF.

The chain joins TRBV5-1 to TRBJ2-7, with D maybe TRBD1 (5 bases). V was cut by 7 bases and J by 5 bases, with 13 bases left in between. Germline values: CDR1 SGHRS, CDR2 YFSETQ. The CDR3 contains 12 residues. This CDR3 reads CASGPRAHEQYF. Here the CDR3 DNA reads TGCGCCAGCGGACCCAGGGCCCACGAGCAGTACTTC. Using reference TRBV5-1 and TRBJ2-7 for the parts outside the CDR3, the full variable domain is KAGVTQTPRYLIKTRGQQVTLSCSPISGHRSVSWYQQTPGQGLQFLFEYFSETQRNKGNFPGRFSGRQFSNSRSEMNVSTLELGDSALYLCASGPRAHEQYFGPGTRLTVT.

This chain joins TRBV6-5 and TRBJ2-1, with 10 bases lining up with TRBD2. The CDR3 loop spans 15 amino acids. J gave up 6 bases and V 0 bases, and 2 bases lay outside the gene matches. Germline CDR1 reads MNHEY; CDR2 reads SVGAGI. The CDR3 DNA reads TGTGCCAGCAGTTACTCAGCTAGCGGGGGCAATGAGCAGTTCTTC. This gives the protein CASSYSASGGNEQFF.

The rearrangement joins TRBV14 to TRBJ2-5; TRBD1 might be the D (5 bases). Looked up from germline, CDR1 is SGHDN and CDR2 is FVKESK. The CDR3 runs 15 residues. The V end lost 1 base, the J end lost 7 bases, and 16 bases lay between the germline ends. The CDR3, as DNA: TGTGCCAGCAGCCAAGCTGGCGGCAGGGTGGGGACCCAGTACTTC. This codes for CASSQAGGRVGTQYF.

This clone occurred once. The junction departs from the called germline gene at one end, perhaps through a read error. The rearrangement joins TRBV6-6 to TRBJ2-5, with 7 bases identical to TRBD2. The CDR3 runs 14 residues. Germline assignment: CDR1 MNHNY and CDR2 SVGAGI (reference sequence). CDR3 coding DNA: TGTGCCAGCAGTGACTCTAGCGGCCAAGAGACCCAGTACTTC. Protein: CASSDSSGQETQYF.

This rearrangement joins TRBV2 to TRBJ1-6; 8 nucleotides align to TRBD1. Germline values: CDR1 SNHLY, CDR2 FYNNEI. The CDR3 spans 15 residues. Trimming removed 8 bases from V and 0 bases from J; junction bases left unmatched: 3. Written as DNA, the CDR3 is TGTGCCAGCGGAGACAGGGGCTCCTATAATTCACCCCTCCACTTT. As protein: CASGDRGSYNSPLHF.

The chain has TRBV10-2 and TRBJ1-1; D call uncertain. Trimming took off 8 bases at V and 3 bases at J, with 10 bases between the two ends. The CDR3 has 12 residues. In germline, CDR1 is WSHSY, CDR2 SAAADI. The CDR3 DNA reads as TGCGCCAGCTCCAAACTCGACACTGAAGCTTTCTTT. Its protein product is CASSKLDTEAFF.

The rearrangement links TRBV3-1 (or the pseudogene TRBV3-2) to TRBJ2-5, with 9 bases that match TRBD1. CDR1 is LGHDT and CDR2 is YNNKEL in the germline V gene (reference sequence). Trimming cost V 5 bases and J 5 bases; bases outside gene matches: 3. The CDR3 contains 13 residues. The chain's CDR3 is CASSRQGGETQYF. The CDR3 coding sequence is TGTGCCAGCAGCAGACAGGGGGGCGAGACCCAGTACTTC.

The chain employs TRBV4-3 and TRBJ2-1; 7 bases are shared with TRBD1. Germline V gives CDR1 LGHNA, CDR2 YSLEER. The CDR3 loop spans 17 amino acids. V dropped 3 bases and J dropped 0; count of bases not matched to a gene: 8. In nucleotides, the CDR3 is TGCGCCAGCAGCCACCGTCAAACAGGGGTCTCCTACAATGAGCAGTTCTTC. Its translation is CASSHRQTGVSYNEQFF.

The CDR3 is CASSLPLAGGADTQYF. CDR3 nucleotides: TGCGCCAGCAGCTTGCCGCTAGCGGGAGGGGCAGATACGCAGTATTTT. The rearrangement joins TRBV5-1 to TRBJ2-3, with 12 bases matching TRBD2. The V gene end was trimmed by 1 base and the J gene end by 4 bases; junction bases not matched to a gene: 4. The CDR3 is made up of 16 amino acids. Germline CDR1 is SGHRS and CDR2 is YFSETQ. The whole variable domain, remainder taken from reference TRBV5-1 and TRBJ2-3, is KAGVTQTPRYLIKTRGQQVTLSCSPISGHRSVSWYQQTPGQGLQFLFEYFSETQRNKGNFPGRFSGRQFSNSRSEMNVSTLELGDSALYLCASSLPLAGGADTQYFGPGTRLTVL.

J is TRBJ1-2 and V is TRBV2, with D perhaps matching TRBD1 (6 bases). Germline CDR1 reads SNHLY; CDR2 reads FYNNEI. The germline V and J ends were trimmed by 6 bases and 3 bases, with 14 bases remaining between them. The CDR3 is 14 amino acids. The CDR3 DNA sequence: TGTGCCAGCAGGGGGGGGCACTTTGACTATGGCTACACCTTC. Translating it yields CASRGGHFDYGYTF.

This chain connects TRBV5-5 to TRBJ1-1, with D uncertain. The CDR3 sequence is 12 residues long. The ends were cut back, 0 bases at V and 9 bases at J, with 9 bases in the middle. Germline V CDR1 and CDR2: SGHKS, YYEKEE (reference sequence). The DNA of the CDR3 is TGTGCCAGCAGCTTGGCTTCAAAGCAAGCTTTCTTT. This codes for CASSLASKQAFF.

The rearrangement joins TRBV5-1 to TRBJ2-1; 8 bases agree with TRBD2. Germline assignment: CDR1 SGHRS and CDR2 YFSETQ. V trimming: 0 bases; J trimming: 4 bases; junction bases outside the gene matches: 6. The CDR3 loop spans 16 amino acids. CDR3 sequence: CASSLAASGLYNEQFF. The DNA of the CDR3 is TGCGCCAGCAGCTTGGCCGCTAGCGGGTTGTACAATGAGCAGTTCTTC. Filled out from reference TRBV5-1 and TRBJ2-1, the complete variable domain reads KAGVTQTPRYLIKTRGQQVTLSCSPISGHRSVSWYQQTPGQGLQFLFEYFSETQRNKGNFPGRFSGRQFSNSRSEMNVSTLELGDSALYLCASSLAASGLYNEQFFGPGTRLTVL.

The rearrangement links TRBV27 to TRBJ2-5, with 11 bases that match TRBD2. CDR1 and CDR2 (germline): MNHEY, SMNVEV (reference sequence). The ends lost 2 bases at V and 7 bases at J; junction bases unmatched: 6. The CDR3 runs 15 residues. The CDR3, as DNA: TGTGCCAGCAGTTTACTAGCGGGGGGCCGGGGGACCCAGTACTTC. It encodes CASSLLAGGRGTQYF.

This chain connects TRBV29-1 to TRBJ2-5; D possibly corresponds to TRBD1 (6 bases). The CDR3 spans 13 residues. In germline, CDR1 is SQVTM, CDR2 ANQGSEA. The ends were cut back, 3 bases at V and 3 bases at J, with 11 bases in the middle. The CDR3 here is CSVDGQIEETQYF. The CDR3 DNA reads as TGCAGCGTTGACGGACAGATAGAAGAGACCCAGTACTTC.

This sequence joins TRBV5-8 and TRBJ2-3; possible D gene TRBD2, 6 bases. CDR3 length equals 14 residues. The germline V gene has CDR1 SGHTS and CDR2 YDEGEE. V was trimmed by 9 bases and J by 3 bases, leaving 17 bases between them. DNA for the CDR3: TGTGCCACCAGTAGCGGCAGATTTACAGATACGCAGTATTTT. It yields the protein CATSSGRFTDTQYF.

The chain employs TRBV12-3 or TRBV12-4 and TRBJ1-4, with a weak D call TRBD1 (5 bases). The CDR3 consists of 13 residues. Trimming took 10 bases from V and 3 from J, leaving 12 bases between them. For the CDR3, the DNA is TGTGCCACCCTACAGGAGCCTAATGAAAAACTGTTTTTT. It translates to CATLQEPNEKLFF.

This chain links TRBV2 with TRBJ1-1; 8 nucleotides agree with TRBD1. Germline CDR1 and CDR2: SNHLY and FYNNEI. V dropped 6 bases and J dropped 1; count of bases not matched to a gene: 4. The CDR3 sequence is 14 residues long. The CDR3 loop reads CASRPDRANTEAFF. CDR3 nucleotide sequence: TGTGCCAGCAGGCCGGACAGGGCGAACACTGAAGCTTTCTTT.

V and J are TRBV28 and TRBJ2-1; D may be TRBD2 (6 bases). Trimming took 1 base from V and 1 from J, leaving 11 bases between them. The CDR3 runs to 16 residues. Germline values: CDR1 MDHEN, CDR2 SYDVKM. DNA for the CDR3: TGTGCCAGCAGTTTATCGTGGGGGAGGTCCTACAATGAGCAGTTCTTC. Its translation is CASSLSWGRSYNEQFF. Complete variable domain (other parts from reference TRBV28 and TRBJ2-1): DVKVTQSSRYLVKRTGEKVFLECVQDMDHENMFWYRQDPGLGLRLIYFSYDVKMKEKGDIPEGYSVSREKKERFSLILESASTNQTSMYLCASSLSWGRSYNEQFFGPGTRLTVL.